One and the same sample provided the 15 T cell receptor beta chains below, sequenced in a study of technical replicates of blood from a handful of donors. Profiling relied on immunoSEQ multiplex PCR, and the TCRdb table lists in-frame clones only, not all of them. The repertoire has some 80,000 clones, approximately 95% of them found once; the top ten carry 0.35% to 0.45%. The sample was T cells isolated from PBMCs. The receptors were gathered from a human donor in good health.

The rearrangement uses TRBV10-3 and TRBJ2-7; TRBD1 aligns across 12 bases. The CDR3 loop spans 16 amino acids. V lost 2 bases to trimming and J lost 5 bases; unmatched junction nucleotides: 7. Germline loops: CDR1 ENHRY, CDR2 SYGVKD. CDR3 bases: TGTGCCATCAGTGAGATTCCCGGGACAGGGGGCAACGAGCAGTACTTC. Translated, it gives CAISEIPGTGGNEQYF.

This clone was recorded only once. V usage is TRBV10-1 and J usage is TRBJ2-7, with a tentative D call TRBD2 (5 bases). Germline V lookup: CDR1 WNHNN, CDR2 SYGVQD (reference sequence). This CDR3 region has 15 residues. V was shortened by 2 bases and J by 3 bases, with 14 bases between the two germline ends. In DNA, the CDR3 is TGCGCCAGCAGTGAGAGTCTTACGGGGTTCTACGAGCAGTACTTC. Translated: CASSESLTGFYEQYF.

The CDR3 DNA is TGTGCCTGGAGTGCCCGCGGGGGCACAGATACGCAGTATTTT. Its translation: CAWSARGGTDTQYF. This chain joins TRBV30 and TRBJ2-3; the D gene is possibly TRBD2 (6 bases). The CDR3 length is 14 residues. V shed 1 base and J shed 1 base, with 9 bases lying between them. In germline, CDR1 is GTSNPN, CDR2 SVGIG (reference sequence).

V gene TRBV10-3 combines with J gene TRBJ2-3; 10 bases match TRBD2. Germline V CDR1 and CDR2: ENHRY, SYGVKD. V shed 7 bases and J 6 bases; nucleotides not matched to a gene: 7. This CDR3 is built from 14 residues. CDR3 coding DNA: TGTGCCATCACCTCTAGCGGGAGTGCGGATACGCAGTATTTT. Protein sequence: CAITSSGSADTQYF.

The chain employs TRBV5-5 and TRBJ2-3; D possibly corresponds to TRBD2 (6 bases). Trimming removed 4 bases at V and 1 base at J, with 10 bases between. The CDR3 runs 14 residues. Germline lookup yields CDR1 SGHKS and CDR2 YYEKEE (reference sequence). This chain's CDR3 is CASSPGGGTDTQYF. CDR3 bases: TGTGCCAGCAGCCCCGGAGGGGGCACAGATACGCAGTATTTT.

This clone was recorded a few times. This chain connects TRBV11-2 to TRBJ2-2, with 7 bases fitting TRBD1. The J segment lost 1 base and the V segment lost 5 bases, leaving 7 bases of the junction unmatched. Germline loops: CDR1 SGHAT, CDR2 FQNNGV. The CDR3 is 16 residues long. The CDR3 is CASSPGTVKNTGELFF. CDR3 sequence (DNA): TGTGCCAGCAGCCCCGGGACAGTAAAGAACACCGGGGAGCTGTTTTTT.

This clone was observed once. V gene TRBV10-1 combines with J gene TRBJ1-2, with 8 positions matching TRBD1. Germline-derived CDR1 and CDR2 are WNHNN and SYGVQD (reference sequence). Trimming removed 8 bases from V and 2 bases from J; junction bases left unmatched: 10. This CDR3 comprises 15 residues. DNA for the CDR3: TGCGCCAGCTTAGAGGACAGGGCAGGAAACTATGGCTACACCTTC. It specifies CASLEDRAGNYGYTF.

The sample holds one count of this clone. The chain recombines TRBV27 with TRBJ2-3; the match to TRBD1 covers 9 bases. V lost 3 bases and J lost 7; bases outside the gene matches: 5. Germline CDR1 is MNHEY and CDR2 is SMNVEV (reference sequence). This CDR3 comprises 14 residues. The chain's CDR3 is CASSLSGTGYTQYF. The CDR3, as DNA: TGTGCCAGCAGTTTGTCCGGGACAGGGTATACGCAGTATTTT.

The chain couples TRBV15 to TRBJ2-1; 8 bases fit TRBD2. Germline V gene sequence: CDR1 LNHNV, CDR2 YYDKDF (reference sequence). V shed 1 base and J 7 bases; nucleotides not matched to a gene: 6. The CDR3 is made up of 15 amino acids. The CDR3 DNA sequence: TGTGCCACCAGCAGAGGGCTAGCGGGTGGAAATGAGCAGTTCTTC. It codes for CATSRGLAGGNEQFF.

V and J are TRBV5-1 and TRBJ1-2, with D perhaps matching TRBD1 (5 bases). Germline V gene data show CDR1 as SGHRS and CDR2 as YFSETQ. The CDR3 contains 13 residues. The V gene lost 7 bases and the J gene lost 4 bases, with 14 bases spanning the gap. CDR3 loop: CASSGGGTYGYTF. The CDR3 DNA reads as TGCGCCAGCTCCGGGGGGGGGACCTATGGCTACACCTTC.

The chain is built from TRBV28 and TRBJ1-1, with 7 bases that match TRBD1. The CDR3 is made up of 16 amino acids. CDR1 and CDR2 from the germline V gene are MDHEN and SYDVKM. The V gene end was trimmed by 4 bases and the J gene end by 0 bases; junction bases not matched to a gene: 8. The CDR3 loop reads CASSYRGGFMNTEAFF. Written as DNA, the CDR3 is TGTGCCAGCAGTTACAGGGGAGGCTTCATGAACACTGAAGCTTTCTTT.

This clone was seen a single time. The CDR3 loop is CASSSWGGSYEQYF. The DNA of the CDR3 is TGTGCCAGTAGTAGCTGGGGGGGCTCCTACGAGCAGTACTTC. The rearrangement links TRBV19 to TRBJ2-7, with 7 positions matching TRBD2. The V gene's germline CDR1 is LNHDA and CDR2 SQIVND (reference sequence). The CDR3 is 14 residues long. J was trimmed by 0 bases and V by 4 bases; bases with no gene match: 3. Combining the CDR3 with reference TRBV19 and TRBJ2-7 gives the whole variable domain DGGITQSPKYLFRKEGQNVTLSCEQNLNHDAMYWYRQDPGQGLRLIYYSQIVNDFQKGDIAEGYSVSREKKESFPLTVTSAQKNPTAFYLCASSSWGGSYEQYFGPGTRLTVT.

This clone has only a few counts. CDR3 sequence: CASSQVDLGLAGANEQFF. CDR3 DNA sequence: TGCGCCAGCAGCCAAGTTGACTTAGGGCTAGCGGGCGCTAATGAGCAGTTCTTC. V and J are TRBV4-1 and TRBJ2-1; 8 bases match TRBD2. Germline CDR1 and CDR2: MGHRA and YSYEKL. After removal of 1 base from V and 7 bases from J, the junction contained 15 bases not matched to a gene. The CDR3 covers 18 residues.

The chain couples TRBV11-3 to TRBJ2-7; maybe TRBD2 (5 bases). Looked up from germline, CDR1 is SGHNT and CDR2 is YENEEA. The CDR3 is 15 amino acids. V was clipped by 1 base and J by 3 bases, with 13 bases between them. CDR3 loop: CASSLGFGGNYEQYF. The DNA of the CDR3 is TGTGCCAGCAGCTTAGGGTTTGGAGGAAACTACGAGCAGTACTTC.

Only one count was recorded for this clone. This chain uses TRBV21-1 with TRBJ1-5; the table's D gene call, TRBD1, was not cross checked with the DNA. TRBV21-1 counts as a pseudogene. The CDR3 sequence is 20 residues long. This chain's CDR3 is CASSTPRGRVRGNSNQPQHF. The CDR3, as DNA: TGTGCCAGCAGCACCCCCCGAGGTCGGGTCAGGGGAAATAGCAATCAGCCCCAGCATTTT.